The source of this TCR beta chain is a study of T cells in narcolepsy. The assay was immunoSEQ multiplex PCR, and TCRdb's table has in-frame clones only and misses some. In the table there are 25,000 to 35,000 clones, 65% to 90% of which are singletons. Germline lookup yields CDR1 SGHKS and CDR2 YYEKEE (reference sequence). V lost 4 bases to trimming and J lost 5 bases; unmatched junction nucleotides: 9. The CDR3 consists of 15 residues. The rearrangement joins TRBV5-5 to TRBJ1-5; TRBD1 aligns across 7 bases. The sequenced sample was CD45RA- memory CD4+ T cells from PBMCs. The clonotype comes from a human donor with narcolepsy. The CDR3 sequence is CASSAETGLDQPQHF. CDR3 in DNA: TGTGCCAGCAGCGCAGAGACAGGGTTGGATCAGCCCCAGCATTTT.